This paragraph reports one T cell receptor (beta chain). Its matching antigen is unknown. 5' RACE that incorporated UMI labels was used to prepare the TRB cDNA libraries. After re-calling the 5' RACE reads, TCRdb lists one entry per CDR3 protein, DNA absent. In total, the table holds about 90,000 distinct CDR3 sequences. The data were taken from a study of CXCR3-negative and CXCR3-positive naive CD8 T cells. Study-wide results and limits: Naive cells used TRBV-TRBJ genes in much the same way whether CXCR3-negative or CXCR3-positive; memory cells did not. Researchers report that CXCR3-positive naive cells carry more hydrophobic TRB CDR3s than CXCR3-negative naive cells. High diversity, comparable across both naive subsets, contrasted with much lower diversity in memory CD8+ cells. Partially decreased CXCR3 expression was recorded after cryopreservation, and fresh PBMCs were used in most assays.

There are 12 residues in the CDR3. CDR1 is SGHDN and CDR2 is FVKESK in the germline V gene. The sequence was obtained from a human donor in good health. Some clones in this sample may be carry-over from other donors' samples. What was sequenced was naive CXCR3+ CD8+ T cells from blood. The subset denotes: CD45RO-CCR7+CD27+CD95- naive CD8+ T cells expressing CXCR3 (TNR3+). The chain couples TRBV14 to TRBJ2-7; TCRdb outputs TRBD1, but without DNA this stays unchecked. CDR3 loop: CASNGDNHEQYF.